This TCR beta chain comes out of a study of human T cells and chemical hapten exposure. On the study more broadly: Patch testing was performed with 0.01% DPC on the upper back, with reading at 6 days.

TCRdb reanalysed the RACE reads using MiXCR and keeps one entry per CDR3 protein. The profile covers 250,000 or so distinct CDR3 sequences, with over 7.5% appearing a single time and more than 0.95% taken by the ten largest. CDR1 and CDR2 (germline): SGHAT, FQNNGV. The CDR3 spans 15 residues. The V end lost 1 base, the J end lost 4 bases, and 13 bases lay between the germline ends. Documented time point: pre-sensitization, week 0. Described treatment: therapeutic diphenylcyclopropenone sensitization with weekly scalp DPC. This material consisted of whole blood, taken in connection with sensitization to the hapten diphenylcyclopropenone (DPC). The TCR originated in a man aged 18 to 30 with alopecia areata. Some clones in this sample may be carry-over from other donors' samples. J is TRBJ2-5 and V is TRBV11-2; tentative D call: TRBD1 (6 bases). CDR3 bases: TGTGCCAGCAGCTTAGGCACAGGGAAAACAGAGACCCAGTACTTC. Translating it yields CASSLGTGKTETQYF.